The 2 T cell receptor beta chains presented below share a single source sample, sequenced in a study of shared clonotypes between healthy human individuals. Sequencing was performed with immunoSEQ multiplex PCR; in TCRdb, only in-frame clones are kept and a portion is missing. The sample has 400,000 to 600,000 clones; roughly three quarters are singletons. The source material was PBMCs. The receptors here all came from a woman aged 35 to 49 in good health. Some clones in this sample may be carry-over from other donors' samples.

The rearrangement uses TRBV19 and TRBJ1-5; tentatively, D is TRBD1 (5 bases). The CDR3 loop spans 15 amino acids. Germline CDR1 LNHDA, CDR2 SQIVND (reference sequence). Trimming removed 0 bases at V and 8 bases at J, with 14 bases between. The CDR3 bases are TGTGCCAGTAGTATAGAAGGTGAAGGGACGAAGCCCCAGCATTTT. Protein sequence: CASSIEGEGTKPQHF.

In this sample, this clone turned up a few times. This chain links TRBV27 with TRBJ1-4; 7 nucleotides align to TRBD1. The CDR3 sequence is 14 residues long. The V segment lost 6 bases and the J segment 5 bases; nucleotides outside the gene matches: 6. Per germline, CDR1 MNHEY and CDR2 SMNVEV (reference sequence). The CDR3 sequence is CASRSGTVNEKLFF. CDR3 nucleotides: TGTGCCAGCAGGTCCGGGACAGTGAATGAAAAACTGTTTTTT.